One sample yielded the 14 T cell receptor beta chains listed below, sequenced in a study of OX40 agonist ivuxolimab in advanced cancers. Clones were sequenced by immunoSEQ multiplex PCR, and TCRdb holds only the in-frame ones, with some missing. The repertoire holds 55,000 to 80,000 clones, with around 81% as singletons. This specimen was CD4+ or CD8+ T cells sorted from blood, taken in a trial of the OX40 agonist ivuxolimab. Receptor source: an adult with an advanced solid tumor such as melanoma, head and neck, liver or kidney cancer.

This chain links TRBV25-1 with TRBJ1-2, with D unclear. Germline loops: CDR1 MGHDK, CDR2 SYGVNS. V lost 3 bases and J 0 bases, leaving 14 bases between the germline ends. The CDR3 is made up of 16 amino acids. CDR3 nucleotides: TGTGCCAGCAGTGACGGGAGGGCGGCGGCTAACTATGGCTACACCTTC. It encodes CASSDGRAAANYGYTF.

The chain joins TRBV29-1 to TRBJ1-5; D ambiguous. The CDR3 consists of 13 residues. Germline lookup yields CDR1 SQVTM and CDR2 ANQGSEA. Trimming left V 6 bases short and J 7 bases short, with 16 bases between. The CDR3 spells CSVAGRNGQPQHF. In DNA form, the CDR3 reads TGCAGCGTGGCCGGAAGGAATGGACAGCCCCAGCATTTT.

This chain links TRBV5-8 with TRBJ2-1; D possibly corresponds to TRBD1 (6 bases). The CDR3 totals 14 residues. V shed 2 bases and J shed 7 bases, with 13 bases lying between them. Germline V gene lookup returns CDR1 SGHTS and CDR2 YDEGEE. The CDR3 DNA is TGTGCCAGCAGCTTACTGACAGGCCCTAATGAGCAGTTCTTC. Its translation is CASSLLTGPNEQFF.

This clone was picked up one time. V and J are TRBV19 and TRBJ1-1; D is possibly TRBD1 (6 bases). This CDR3 region has 15 residues. V lost 5 bases and J 5 bases, leaving 18 bases between the germline ends. Germline V gene lookup returns CDR1 LNHDA and CDR2 SQIVND (reference sequence). The CDR3 region is CASSPGLGAKTEAFF. The CDR3 region has the DNA TGTGCCAGTAGTCCTGGATTGGGGGCGAAGACTGAAGCTTTCTTT.

The chain is built from TRBV5-1 and TRBJ2-7, with 10 bases lining up with TRBD1. V lost 0 bases to trimming and J lost 5 bases; unmatched junction nucleotides: 5. Germline V gene data show CDR1 as SGHRS and CDR2 as YFSETQ. There are 15 residues in the CDR3. DNA for the CDR3: TGCGCCAGCAGCTTGGGGGACAGGGGCTTCCACGAGCAGTACTTC. It specifies CASSLGDRGFHEQYF.

The rearrangement joins TRBV2 to TRBJ2-7; 8 bases match TRBD2. Germline loops: CDR1 SNHLY, CDR2 FYNNEI. V dropped 11 bases and J dropped 3; count of bases not matched to a gene: 9. The CDR3 is 13 residues long. This chain's CDR3 is CAGSRGGLYEQYF. The DNA for the CDR3 is TGTGCCGGAAGTCGGGGGGGGCTCTACGAGCAGTACTTC.

The J gene is TRBJ1-3, the V gene TRBV30; 8 nucleotides line up with TRBD1. V trimming: 1 base; J trimming: 0 bases; junction bases outside the gene matches: 5. Germline values: CDR1 GTSNPN, CDR2 SVGIG (reference sequence). The CDR3 is 16 residues long. The chain's CDR3 is CAWSADRGLSGNTIYF. The CDR3, as DNA: TGTGCCTGGAGTGCTGACAGGGGCCTCTCTGGAAACACCATATATTTT.

A few counts support this clone. The V call is TRBV30, the J call TRBJ1-2; D unresolved. V shed 2 bases and J shed 0 bases, with 13 bases lying between them. Germline values: CDR1 GTSNPN, CDR2 SVGIG (reference sequence). There are 15 residues in the CDR3. This CDR3 reads CAWSLRRPPNYGYTF. CDR3 DNA: TGTGCCTGGAGTTTACGACGGCCACCTAACTATGGCTACACCTTC.

The gene calls are TRBV20-1 and TRBJ1-6, with D possibly being TRBD1 (5 bases). CDR1 is DFQATT and CDR2 is SNEGSKA in the germline V gene (reference sequence). CDR3 length: 11 amino acids. With 1 base removed from V and 16 bases from J, the gap between germline ends came to 11 bases. The CDR3 sequence: CSARGDVRLHF. As DNA, the CDR3 is TGCAGTGCTAGAGGGGACGTACGACTCCACTTT.

This clone was detected a few times. The chain has TRBV30 and TRBJ1-2; D remains ambiguous. The CDR3 runs to 15 residues. The V and J ends lost 0 bases and 2 bases respectively, with 13 bases between them. Germline CDR1 GTSNPN, CDR2 SVGIG (reference sequence). CDR3 nucleotides: TGTGCCTGGAGTGTCTTATCCAGAAGGAACTATGGCTACACCTTC. It translates to CAWSVLSRRNYGYTF.

This chain links TRBV10-3 with TRBJ1-2; 9 nucleotides line up with TRBD1. V trimming: 4 bases; J trimming: 3 bases; junction bases outside the gene matches: 6. CDR3 length: 15 amino acids. Germline values: CDR1 ENHRY, CDR2 SYGVKD. CDR3 coding DNA: TGTGCCATCAGTGGGGCGGGACAGGGATACTATGGCTACACCTTC. Translated: CAISGAGQGYYGYTF.

CDR3 in amino acids: CASSQFTGRLGYGYTF. The DNA of the CDR3 is TGCGCCAGCAGCCAGTTTACAGGGCGTCTGGGGTATGGCTACACCTTC. The V and J genes are TRBV4-1 and TRBJ1-2; D is possibly TRBD1 (6 bases). This CDR3 has 16 amino acids. Per germline, CDR1 MGHRA and CDR2 YSYEKL. Trimming pared 3 bases from V and 5 bases from J, leaving 19 bases between.

V usage is TRBV4-1 and J usage is TRBJ1-1; D may be TRBD1 (6 bases). The CDR3 spans 18 residues. Germline CDR1 MGHRA, CDR2 YSYEKL. V was trimmed by 2 bases and J by 1 base, leaving 20 bases between them. As DNA, the CDR3 is TGCGCCAGCAGCCAATTCTATCGACAGGCTGCAAAGAACACTGAAGCTTTCTTT. Its protein product is CASSQFYRQAAKNTEAFF.

The gene calls are TRBV4-2 and TRBJ2-7, with D tentatively TRBD2 (6 bases). V lost 0 bases and J 0 bases, leaving 9 bases between the germline ends. Germline V gives CDR1 LGHNA, CDR2 YNFKEQ. The CDR3 spans 15 residues. The CDR3 DNA reads TGTGCCAGCAGCCAAGATATCGGGGGCTCCTACGAGCAGTACTTC. Protein: CASSQDIGGSYEQYF.